This is a list of T cell receptor beta chains from one sample in a study of cytotoxic CD8 clonotypes in ibrutinib-treated CLL. The data were produced by immunoSEQ multiplex PCR, yet TCRdb's version contains in-frame clones alone and is incomplete. The sample has around 40,000 clones; 65% to 75% are singletons. The sample in question was PBMCs, obtained at disease progression, from a patient treated with ibrutinib. All receptors derive from a human donor with chronic lymphocytic leukemia. Each CDR3 is given without its conserved first and last residue.

V gene	J gene	CDR3 protein
TRBV7-8	TRBJ2-5	ASSPRETQY
TRBV5-6	TRBJ1-4	ASSLFVEEKLF
TRBV6-6	TRBJ2-2	ASSPTSGGAYPELF
TRBV6-5	TRBJ1-1	ASTHVREAEAF
TRBV6-1	TRBJ1-3	ASSEVGGGAGNTIY
TRBV27	TRBJ2-7	ASSLRAGGRFYEQY
TRBV5-1	TRBJ1-1	ASSPELGTEAF
TRBV5-4	TRBJ2-1	ASSTPSGVNEQF
TRBV2	TRBJ2-3	ASSVKRGVADTQY
TRBV5-1	TRBJ1-6	ASSLAGTGNSPLH
TRBV10-3	TRBJ2-7	AISESRDRPYEQY
TRBV19	TRBJ2-3	ASSIPGASTDTQY
TRBV5-1	TRBJ2-5	ASSLRGETQY
TRBV5-5	TRBJ2-1	ASSQTRMGKGEQF